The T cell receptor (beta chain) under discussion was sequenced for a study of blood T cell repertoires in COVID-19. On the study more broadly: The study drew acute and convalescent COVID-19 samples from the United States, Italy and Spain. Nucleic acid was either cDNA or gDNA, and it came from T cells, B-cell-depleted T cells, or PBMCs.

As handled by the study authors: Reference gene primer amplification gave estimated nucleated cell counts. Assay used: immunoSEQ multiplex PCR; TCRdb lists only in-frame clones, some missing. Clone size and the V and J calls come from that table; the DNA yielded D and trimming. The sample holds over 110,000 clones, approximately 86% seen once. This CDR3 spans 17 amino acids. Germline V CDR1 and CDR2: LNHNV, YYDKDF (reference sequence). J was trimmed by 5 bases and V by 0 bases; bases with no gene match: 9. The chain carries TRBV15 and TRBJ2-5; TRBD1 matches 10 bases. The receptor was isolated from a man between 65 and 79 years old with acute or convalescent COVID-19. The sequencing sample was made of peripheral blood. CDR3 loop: CATSRDWRQGAPETQYF. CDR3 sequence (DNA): TGTGCCACCAGCAGAGATTGGAGACAGGGGGCTCCGGAGACCCAGTACTTC.